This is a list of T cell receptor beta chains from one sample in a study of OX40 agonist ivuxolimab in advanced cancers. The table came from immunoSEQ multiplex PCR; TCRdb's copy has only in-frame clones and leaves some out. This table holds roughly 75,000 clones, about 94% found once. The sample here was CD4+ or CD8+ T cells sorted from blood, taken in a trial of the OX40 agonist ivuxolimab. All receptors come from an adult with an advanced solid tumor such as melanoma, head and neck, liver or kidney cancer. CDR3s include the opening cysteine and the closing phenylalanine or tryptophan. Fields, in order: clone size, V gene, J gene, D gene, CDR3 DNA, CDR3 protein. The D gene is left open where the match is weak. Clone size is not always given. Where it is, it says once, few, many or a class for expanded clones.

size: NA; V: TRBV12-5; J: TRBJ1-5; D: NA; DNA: TGTGCTAGAGGAGGAGGGCGGAGCGAGATGAAATATCTTAGCAATCAGCCCCAGCATTTT; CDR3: CARGGGRSEMKYLSNQPQHF
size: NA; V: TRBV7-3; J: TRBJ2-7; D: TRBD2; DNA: TGTGCCAGCAGCTTAACGGGGGGGACTATACCCTACGAGCAGTACTTC; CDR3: CASSLTGGTIPYEQYF
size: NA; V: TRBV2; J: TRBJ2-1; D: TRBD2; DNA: TGTGCCAGCAACCGACTAGCGGGAGAAGGATACAATGAGCAGTTCTTC; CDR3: CASNRLAGEGYNEQFF
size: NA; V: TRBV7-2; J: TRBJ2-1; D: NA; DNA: TGTGCCAGCAGCTTAGTTGACATCCCGGGACATCGGTACAATGAGCAGTTCTTC; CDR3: CASSLVDIPGHRYNEQFF
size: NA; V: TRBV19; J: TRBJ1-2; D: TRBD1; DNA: TGTGCCAGTAGTATACAGGGGGATTATGGCTACACCTTC; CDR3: CASSIQGDYGYTF
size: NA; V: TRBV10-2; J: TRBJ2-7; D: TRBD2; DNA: TGCGCCAGCAGTGATGGCAGCGGGGGATACGAGCAGTACTTC; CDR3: CASSDGSGGYEQYF
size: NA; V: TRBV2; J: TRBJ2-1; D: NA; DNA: TGTGCCAGCAGTGAAGCGCTTAGGCCCGATGAGCAGTTCTTC; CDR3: CASSEALRPDEQFF
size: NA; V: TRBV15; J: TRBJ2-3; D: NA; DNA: TGTGCCACCAGCAGAGCCCAGCGGGCGCAGTATTTT; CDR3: CATSRAQRAQYF
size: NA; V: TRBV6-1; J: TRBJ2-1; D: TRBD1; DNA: TGTGCCAGCGGGGGACAGGGGGCGCGCTACAATGAGCAGTTCTTC; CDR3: CASGGQGARYNEQFF
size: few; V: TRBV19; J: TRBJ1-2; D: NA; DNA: TGTGCCAGTAGTCCCTGGGGGAACTATGGCTACACCTTC; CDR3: CASSPWGNYGYTF
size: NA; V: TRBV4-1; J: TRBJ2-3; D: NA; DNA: TGCGCCAGCAGCCTCAACCGAAACACAGATACGCAGTATTTT; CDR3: CASSLNRNTDTQYF
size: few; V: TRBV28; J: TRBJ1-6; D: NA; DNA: TGTGCCAGCAGAGCTGATTCACCCCTCCACTTT; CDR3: CASRADSPLHF
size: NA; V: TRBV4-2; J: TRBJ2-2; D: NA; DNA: TGTGCCAGCAGCCAAGATAAACTACCCAAGGGCTCGGGGGAGCTGTTTTTT; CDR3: CASSQDKLPKGSGELFF
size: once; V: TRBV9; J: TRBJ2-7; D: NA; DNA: TGTGCCAGCAGCGCCGGGGCCAGGAACGAGCAGTACTTC; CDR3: CASSAGARNEQYF
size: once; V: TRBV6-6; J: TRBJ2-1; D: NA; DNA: TGTGCCAGTAGGAGCGGGTCGTACAATGAGCAGTTCTTC; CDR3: CASRSGSYNEQFF
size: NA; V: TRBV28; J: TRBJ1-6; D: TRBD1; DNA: TGTGCCAGCATACAGGGGGCAGGAAATTCACCCCTCCACTTT; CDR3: CASIQGAGNSPLHF
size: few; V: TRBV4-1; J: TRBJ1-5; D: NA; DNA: TGCGCCAGCAGCCTTAACTTCAATCAGCCCCAGCATTTT; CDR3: CASSLNFNQPQHF
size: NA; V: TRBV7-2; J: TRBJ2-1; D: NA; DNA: TGTGCCAGCAGCTTAGTAGGGAATGAGCAGTTCTTC; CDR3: CASSLVGNEQFF
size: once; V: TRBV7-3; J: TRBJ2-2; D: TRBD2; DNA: TGTGCCAGCAGCTTAAGTACTGGCGGGAGGGCCGGGGAGCTGTTTTTT; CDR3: CASSLSTGGRAGELFF
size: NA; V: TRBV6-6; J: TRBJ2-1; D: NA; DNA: TGTGCCAGCAGCCCCCCCCACAGGGAAGACGGTGAGCAGTTCTTC; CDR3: CASSPPHREDGEQFF
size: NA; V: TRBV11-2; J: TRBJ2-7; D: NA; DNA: TGTGCCAGCAGCTCTGGGGGTCCTTACGAGCAGTACTTC; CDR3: CASSSGGPYEQYF
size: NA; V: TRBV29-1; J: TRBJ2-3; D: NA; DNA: TGCAGCGTTGAAGATCAATACTTGGAATATACGCAGTATTTT; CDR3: CSVEDQYLEYTQYF
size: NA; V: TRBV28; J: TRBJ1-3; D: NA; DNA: TGTGCCAGCAGTGAACCGACGGAGTACTCTGGAAACACCATATATTTT; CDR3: CASSEPTEYSGNTIYF
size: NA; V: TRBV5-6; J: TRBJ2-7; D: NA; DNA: TGTGCCAGCAGCTTCGGAGGGACGGGAAACGAGCAGTACTTC; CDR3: CASSFGGTGNEQYF
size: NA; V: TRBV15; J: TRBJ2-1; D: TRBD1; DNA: TGTGCCACCAGCAGAGCCAGGACAGGGAGCGGTGAGCAGTTCTTC; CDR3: CATSRARTGSGEQFF
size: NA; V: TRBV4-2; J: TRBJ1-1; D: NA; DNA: TGTGCCAGCAGCCAAGAGGGGGTCGGCACTGAAGCTTTCTTT; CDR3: CASSQEGVGTEAFF
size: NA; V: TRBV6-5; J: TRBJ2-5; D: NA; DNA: TGTGCCACGCAATGGGCGGAGACCCAGTACTTC; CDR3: CATQWAETQYF
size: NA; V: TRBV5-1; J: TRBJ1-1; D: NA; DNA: TGCGCCAGCAGCTTCGGAGGAACTGAAGCTTTCTTT; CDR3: CASSFGGTEAFF
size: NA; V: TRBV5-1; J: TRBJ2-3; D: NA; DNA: TGCGCCAGCAGCTTGGCTACGGGGGATACGCAGTATTTT; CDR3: CASSLATGDTQYF
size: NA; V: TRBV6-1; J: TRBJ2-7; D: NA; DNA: TGTGCCAGCAGTGCCGGACAGAGCTACGAGCAGTACTTC; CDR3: CASSAGQSYEQYF
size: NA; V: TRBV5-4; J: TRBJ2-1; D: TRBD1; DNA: TGTGCCAGCAGCCCGGGGACCCAGGGGGAGTTCTTC; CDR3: CASSPGTQGEFF
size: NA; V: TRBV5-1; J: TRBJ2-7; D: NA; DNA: TGCGCCAGCAGCTTGGGGGCCTCCTACGAGCAGTACTTC; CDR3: CASSLGASYEQYF
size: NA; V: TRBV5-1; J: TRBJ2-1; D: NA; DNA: TGCGCCAGCAGCTTGGGACTAGGGGGTTTTTACAATGAGCAGTTCTTC; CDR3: CASSLGLGGFYNEQFF
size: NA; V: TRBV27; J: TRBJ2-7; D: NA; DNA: TGTGCCAGCAGTTTTGGAACAGGTACCGAACAGTACTTC; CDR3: CASSFGTGTEQYF
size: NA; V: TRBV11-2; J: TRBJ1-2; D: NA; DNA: TGTGCCAGCAGCTTAGATCGGGCAGGGACCATTCACTATGGCTACACCTTC; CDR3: CASSLDRAGTIHYGYTF
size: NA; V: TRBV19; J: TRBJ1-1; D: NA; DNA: TGTGCCAGTAGTATTAGGGGCGGGAACACTGAAGCTTTCTTT; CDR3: CASSIRGGNTEAFF
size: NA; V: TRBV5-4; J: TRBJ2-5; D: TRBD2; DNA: TGTGCCAGCAGCCTTACTAGCGGGGGGGAACAGACCCAGTACTTC; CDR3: CASSLTSGGEQTQYF
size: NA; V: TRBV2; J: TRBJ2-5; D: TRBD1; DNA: TGTGCCAGCAGTGAAGCGGACAGGGGGGCCTTCCAAGAGACCCAGTACTTC; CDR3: CASSEADRGAFQETQYF
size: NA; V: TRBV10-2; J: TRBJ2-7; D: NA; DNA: TGCGCCAGCAGTGCGAGAGGGTACGACGAGCAGTACTTC; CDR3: CASSARGYDEQYF
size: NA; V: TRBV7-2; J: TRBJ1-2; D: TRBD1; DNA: TGTGCCAGCAGCTCAATGGTTACAGGGGGCCGGGGCTACACCTTC; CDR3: CASSSMVTGGRGYTF
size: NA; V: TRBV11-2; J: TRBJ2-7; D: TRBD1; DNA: TGTGCCAGCAGCTTGCCACAGGGGCTTCCCTACGAGCAGTACTTC; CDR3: CASSLPQGLPYEQYF
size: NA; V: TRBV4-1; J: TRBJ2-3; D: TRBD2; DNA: TGCGCCAGCAGCCATACTAGCGGGAGGGTGGATACGCAGTATTTT; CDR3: CASSHTSGRVDTQYF
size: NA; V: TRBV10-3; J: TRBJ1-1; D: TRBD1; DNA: TGTGCCATCAGTGATCAGGGGGACACTGAAGCTTTCTTT; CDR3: CAISDQGDTEAFF
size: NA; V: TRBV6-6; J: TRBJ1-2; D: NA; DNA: TGTGCCAGCAGGGTTAGCAACTATGGCTACACCTTC; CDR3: CASRVSNYGYTF
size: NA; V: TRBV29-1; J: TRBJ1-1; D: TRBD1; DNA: TGCAGCGTTTACAGGGGATCGAACACTGAAGCTTTCTTT; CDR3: CSVYRGSNTEAFF
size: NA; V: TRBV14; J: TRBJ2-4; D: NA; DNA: TGTGCCAGCAGCCAATCTTTAAACATTCAGTACTTC; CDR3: CASSQSLNIQYF
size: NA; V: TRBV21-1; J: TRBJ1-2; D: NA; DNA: TGTGCCAGCAGCGGGACATATATTAACCCACCCTATGGCTACACCTTC; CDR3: CASSGTYINPPYGYTF
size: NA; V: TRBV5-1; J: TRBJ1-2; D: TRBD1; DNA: TGCGCCAGCAGCTTGGGGGGGACAGATGGCTACACCTTC; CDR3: CASSLGGTDGYTF
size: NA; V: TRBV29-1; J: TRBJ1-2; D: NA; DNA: TGCAGCGTTGATGGACTCTACACCTTC; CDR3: CSVDGLYTF
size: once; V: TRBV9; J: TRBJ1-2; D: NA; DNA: TGTGCCAGCAGCGTTGGAGGGACAAAGCTCTATGGCTACACCTTC; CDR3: CASSVGGTKLYGYTF
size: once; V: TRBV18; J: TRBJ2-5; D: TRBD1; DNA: TGTGCCAGCTCACGTTGGGACAGTAAAGAGACCCAGTACTTC; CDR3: CASSRWDSKETQYF
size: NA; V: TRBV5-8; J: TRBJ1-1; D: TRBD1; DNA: TGTGCCAGCAGCTCAGGGGGGACCCTACCGGGCACTGAAGCTTTCTTT; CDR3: CASSSGGTLPGTEAFF
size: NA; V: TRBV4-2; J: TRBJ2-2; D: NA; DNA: TGTGCCAGCAGCCAAGATCTGGGGCCCGGGGAGCTGTTTTTT; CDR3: CASSQDLGPGELFF
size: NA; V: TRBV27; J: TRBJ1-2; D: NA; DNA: TGTGCCAGCAGTTTAACCGGCTCGTATGGCTACACCTTC; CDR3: CASSLTGSYGYTF